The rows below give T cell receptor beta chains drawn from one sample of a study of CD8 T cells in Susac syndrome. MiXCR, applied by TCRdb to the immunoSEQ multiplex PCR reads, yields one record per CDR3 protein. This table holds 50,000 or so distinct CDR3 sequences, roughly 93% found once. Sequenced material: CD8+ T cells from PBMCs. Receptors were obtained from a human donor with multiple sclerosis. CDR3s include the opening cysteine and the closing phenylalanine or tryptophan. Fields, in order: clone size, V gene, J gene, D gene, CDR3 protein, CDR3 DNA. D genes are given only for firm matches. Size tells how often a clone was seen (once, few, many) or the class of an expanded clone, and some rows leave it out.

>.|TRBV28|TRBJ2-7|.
CASSFSGSISYEQYF
TGTGCCAGCAGTTTTTCAGGGTCAATCTCCTACGAGCAGTACTTC
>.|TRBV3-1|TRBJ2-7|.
CASSQGGAGLAYEQYF
TGTGCCAGCAGCCAAGGAGGGGCCGGGTTGGCCTACGAGCAGTACTTC
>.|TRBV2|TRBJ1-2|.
CASSEALSGGSSGYTF
TGTGCCAGCAGTGAAGCGCTGTCGGGGGGCTCTAGTGGCTACACCTTC
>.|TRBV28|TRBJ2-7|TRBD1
CASSAVGQGKDEQYF
TGTGCCAGCAGTGCCGTGGGACAGGGGAAGGACGAGCAGTACTTC
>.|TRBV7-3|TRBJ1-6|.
CASSFKFGSPLHF
TGTGCCAGCAGCTTCAAATTCGGGTCACCCCTCCACTTT
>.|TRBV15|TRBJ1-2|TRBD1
CATSPDTTGYYGYTF
TGTGCCACCAGCCCAGATACGACAGGGTACTATGGCTACACCTTC
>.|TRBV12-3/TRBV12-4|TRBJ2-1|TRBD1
CASSFDRGSYNEQFF
TGTGCCAGCAGTTTTGACAGGGGCTCCTACAATGAGCAGTTCTTC
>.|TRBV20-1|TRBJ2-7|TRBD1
CSARPSTGQGAYEQYF
TGCAGTGCTAGACCCTCGACGGGACAGGGGGCGTACGAGCAGTACTTC
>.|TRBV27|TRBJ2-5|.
CASSIRALETQYF
TGTGCCAGCAGTATCAGGGCTTTAGAGACCCAGTACTTC
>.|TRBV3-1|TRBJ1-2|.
CASSKNTNYGYTF
TGTGCCAGCAGCAAGAATACTAACTATGGCTACACCTTC
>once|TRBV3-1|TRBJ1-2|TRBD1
CASSQVGTGDDGYTF
TGTGCCAGCAGCCAAGTTGGGACAGGGGATGATGGCTACACCTTC
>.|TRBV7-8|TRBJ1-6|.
CASSWLMGAYNSPLHF
TGTGCCAGCAGCTGGCTCATGGGGGCCTATAATTCACCCCTCCACTTT
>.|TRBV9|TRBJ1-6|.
CASSVGTYSPLHF
TGTGCCAGCAGCGTCGGGACTTATTCACCCCTCCACTTT
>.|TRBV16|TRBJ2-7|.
CASSPAMQGFEAEQYF
TGTGCCAGCAGCCCCGCGATGCAGGGGTTTGAAGCCGAGCAGTACTTC
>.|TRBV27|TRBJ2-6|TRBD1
CASSLTGGPSGANVLTF
TGTGCCAGCAGCCTGACAGGGGGCCCATCTGGGGCCAACGTCCTGACTTTC
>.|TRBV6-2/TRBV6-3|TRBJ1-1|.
CASSWGPEQNTEAFF
TGTGCCAGCAGTTGGGGCCCGGAACAGAACACTGAAGCTTTCTTT
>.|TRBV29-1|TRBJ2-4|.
CSIRGDNQNIQYF
TGCAGCATCCGAGGGGACAACCAAAACATTCAGTACTTC
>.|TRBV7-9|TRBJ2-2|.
CASSPRNTGELFF
TGTGCCAGCAGCCCTAGGAACACCGGGGAGCTGTTTTTT
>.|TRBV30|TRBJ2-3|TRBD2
CAWSSSGGHTDTQYF
TGTGCCTGGAGCAGTAGCGGGGGGCACACAGATACGCAGTATTTT
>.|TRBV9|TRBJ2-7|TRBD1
CASSETGGPYEQYF
TGTGCCAGCAGCGAGACAGGGGGACCCTACGAGCAGTACTTC
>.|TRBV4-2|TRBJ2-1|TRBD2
CASSPLTSNNEQFF
TGTGCCAGCAGCCCATTGACTAGCAACAATGAGCAGTTCTTC
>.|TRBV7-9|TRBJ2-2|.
CASSSRGDGELFF
TGTGCCAGCAGCTCCAGGGGGGATGGGGAGCTGTTTTTT
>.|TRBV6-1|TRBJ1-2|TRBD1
CASSAPDRAVVWSYGYTF
TGTGCCAGCAGTGCTCCGGACAGGGCTGTGGTCTGGAGCTATGGCTACACCTTC
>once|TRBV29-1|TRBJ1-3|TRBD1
CSVFTGEASGNTIYF
TGCAGCGTTTTTACAGGGGAGGCATCTGGAAACACCATATATTTT
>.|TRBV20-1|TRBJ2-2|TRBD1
CSAYSGTGTGELFF
TGCAGTGCCTACTCCGGGACAGGGACCGGGGAGCTGTTTTTT
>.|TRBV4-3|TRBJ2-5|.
CASSQEESGAGRETQYF
TGCGCCAGCAGCCAAGAGGAATCGGGGGCTGGTAGGGAGACCCAGTACTTC
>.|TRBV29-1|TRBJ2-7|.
CSVVTGSYEQYF
TGCAGCGTTGTCACAGGGTCCTACGAGCAGTACTTC
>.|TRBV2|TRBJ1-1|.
CATYGPRENTEAFF
TGTGCCACCTACGGCCCTCGGGAGAACACTGAAGCTTTCTTT
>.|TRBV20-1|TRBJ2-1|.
CSAREFIGGQFF
TGCAGTGCTAGAGAATTCATCGGGGGGCAGTTCTTC
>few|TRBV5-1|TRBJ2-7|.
CASSARIRNYEQYF
TGCGCCAGCAGCGCCCGGATCAGAAACTACGAGCAGTACTTC
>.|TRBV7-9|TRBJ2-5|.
CASSLGGYETQYF
TGTGCCAGCAGCTTAGGAGGGTATGAGACCCAGTACTTC
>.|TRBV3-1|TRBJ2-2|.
CASSQAGAGELFF
TGTGCCAGCAGCCAAGCGGGTGCCGGGGAGCTGTTTTTT
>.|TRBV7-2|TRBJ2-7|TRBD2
CASSLDTSGVRYEQYF
TGTGCCAGCAGCTTAGATACTAGCGGGGTACGGTACGAGCAGTACTTC
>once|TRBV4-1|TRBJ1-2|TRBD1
CASSHKQGYGYTF
TGCGCCAGCAGCCACAAACAGGGGTATGGCTACACCTTC
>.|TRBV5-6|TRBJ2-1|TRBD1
CASSLSGTSTGDFYNEQFF
TGTGCCAGCAGCTTGTCCGGGACATCGACAGGGGATTTCTACAATGAGCAGTTCTTC
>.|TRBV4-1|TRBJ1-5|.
CASSQDGSLKGGISNQPQHF
TGCGCCAGCAGCCAAGATGGGAGCCTTAAGGGGGGTATTAGCAATCAGCCCCAGCATTTT
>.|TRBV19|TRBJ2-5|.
CASSPEGETQYF
TGTGCCAGTAGTCCGGAGGGAGAGACCCAGTACTTC
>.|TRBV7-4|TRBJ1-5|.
CASSPQSADYSNQPQHF
TGTGCCAGCAGCCCGCAGTCGGCAGACTATAGCAATCAGCCCCAGCATTTT
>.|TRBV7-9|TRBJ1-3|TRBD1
CASSPPRGTGDSRNTIYF
TGTGCCAGCAGCCCACCGCGCGGGACAGGGGATAGTCGAAACACCATATATTTT
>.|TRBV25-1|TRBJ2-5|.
CASSGGLLETQYF
TGTGCCAGCAGTGGTGGGTTGTTAGAGACCCAGTACTTC
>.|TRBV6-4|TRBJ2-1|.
CASSDSVEADEQFF
TGTGCCAGCAGTGACTCGGTTGAGGCGGATGAGCAGTTCTTC
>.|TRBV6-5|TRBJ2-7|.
CASSYGGPYEQYF
TGTGCCAGCAGTTACGGCGGACCCTACGAGCAGTACTTC
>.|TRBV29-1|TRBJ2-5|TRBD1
CSVSDREETQYF
TGCAGCGTATCGGACAGGGAAGAGACCCAGTACTTC
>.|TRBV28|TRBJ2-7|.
CASSLRQTYEQYF
TGTGCCAGCAGTTTACGGCAGACCTACGAGCAGTACTTC
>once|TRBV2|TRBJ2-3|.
CASSESESSTDTQYF
TGTGCCAGCAGTGAGAGTGAATCTAGCACAGATACGCAGTATTTT
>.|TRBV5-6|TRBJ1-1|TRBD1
CASSGTGGATEAFF
TGTGCCAGCAGCGGAACAGGGGGCGCCACTGAAGCTTTCTTT
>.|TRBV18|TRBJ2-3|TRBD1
CASSPLLAGQGVSDTQYF
TGTGCCAGCTCACCCCTCCTTGCGGGACAGGGAGTTTCAGATACGCAGTATTTT
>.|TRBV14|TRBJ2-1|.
CATSMTDNEQFF
TGTGCCACCTCGATGACCGACAATGAGCAGTTCTTC
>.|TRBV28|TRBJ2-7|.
CASSFRTTLPLEYF
TGTGCCAGCAGTTTTCGGACTACCCTTCCTTTGGAGTACTTC
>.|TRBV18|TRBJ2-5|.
CASSPPGPETQYF
TGTGCCAGCTCACCACCCGGCCCTGAGACCCAGTACTTC
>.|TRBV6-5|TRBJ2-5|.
CASSTMDGAQETQYF
TGTGCCAGCAGTACAATGGACGGTGCACAAGAGACCCAGTACTTC
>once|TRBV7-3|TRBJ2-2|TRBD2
CASSSGLAGGTGELFF
TGTGCCAGCAGCTCGGGACTAGCGGGGGGCACCGGGGAGCTGTTTTTT
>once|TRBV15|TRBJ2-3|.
CATSRAPGDNSGDTDTQYF
TGTGCCACCAGCAGAGCTCCTGGGGACAACTCAGGGGACACAGATACGCAGTATTTT
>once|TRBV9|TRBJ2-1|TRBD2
CASSVGLAATNEQFF
TGTGCCAGCAGCGTAGGACTAGCGGCGACCAATGAGCAGTTCTTC
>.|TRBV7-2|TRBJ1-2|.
CASSPRGLGGSIVGYTF
TGTGCCAGCAGCCCTCGGGGGTTAGGAGGGTCAATCGTCGGCTACACCTTC
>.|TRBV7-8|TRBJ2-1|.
CASSLYGSDEQFF
TGTGCCAGCAGCTTATACGGGTCGGATGAGCAGTTCTTC
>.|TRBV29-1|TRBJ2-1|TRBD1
CSVDRDYNEQFF
TGCAGCGTGGACAGGGACTACAATGAGCAGTTCTTC
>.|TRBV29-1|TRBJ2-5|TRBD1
CSVEGQGTTPIQETQYF
TGCAGCGTTGAAGGACAGGGGACGACACCTATCCAAGAGACCCAGTACTTC
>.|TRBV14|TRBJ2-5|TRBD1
CASSQLQGSQETQYF
TGTGCCAGCAGCCAATTACAGGGGAGCCAAGAGACCCAGTACTTC